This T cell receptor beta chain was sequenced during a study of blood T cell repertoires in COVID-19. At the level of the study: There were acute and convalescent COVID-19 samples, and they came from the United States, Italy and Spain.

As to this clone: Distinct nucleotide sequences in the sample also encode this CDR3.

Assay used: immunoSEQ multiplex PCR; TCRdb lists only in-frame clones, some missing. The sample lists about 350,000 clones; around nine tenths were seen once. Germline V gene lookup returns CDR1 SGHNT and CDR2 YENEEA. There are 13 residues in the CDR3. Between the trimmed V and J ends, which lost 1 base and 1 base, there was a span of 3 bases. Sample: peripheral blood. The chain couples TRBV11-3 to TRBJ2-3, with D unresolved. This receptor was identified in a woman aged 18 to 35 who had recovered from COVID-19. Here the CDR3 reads CASSLGRTDTQYF. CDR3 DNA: TGTGCCAGCAGCTTAGGGCGCACAGATACGCAGTATTTT.